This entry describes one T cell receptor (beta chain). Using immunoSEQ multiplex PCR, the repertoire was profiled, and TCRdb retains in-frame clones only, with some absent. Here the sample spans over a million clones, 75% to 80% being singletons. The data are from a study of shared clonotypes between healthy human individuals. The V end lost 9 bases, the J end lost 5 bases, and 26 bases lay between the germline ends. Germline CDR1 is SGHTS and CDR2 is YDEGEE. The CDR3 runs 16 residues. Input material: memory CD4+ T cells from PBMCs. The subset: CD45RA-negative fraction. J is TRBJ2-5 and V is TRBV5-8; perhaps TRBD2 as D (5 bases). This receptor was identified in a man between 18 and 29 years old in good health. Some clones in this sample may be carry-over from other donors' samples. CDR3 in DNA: TGTGCCACCCGGGTGGGAGACCCGAACCTCCCGGAGACCCAGTACTTC. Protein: CATRVGDPNLPETQYF. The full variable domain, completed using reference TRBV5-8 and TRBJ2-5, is EAGVTQSPTHLIKTRGQQATLRCSPISGHTSVYWYQQALGLGLQFLLWYDEGEERNRGNFPPRFSGRQFPNYSSELNVNALELEDSALYLCATRVGDPNLPETQYFGPGTRLLVL.